The 3 T cell receptor beta chains in this list originate from one sample, sequenced in a study of low-dose radiotherapy and immunotherapy resistance in tumors. Time point noted: after trial treatment. The treatment is: LDRT plus nivolumab, ipilimumab, low-dose cyclophosphamide and aspirin (RACIN trial). Both TCRalpha and TCRbeta chains were reverse transcribed with V-gene-specific primers. Using a constant-region primer together with a V-primer adapter, TCRs were subjected to 15 to 20 PCR cycles of amplification. TCRdb reprocessed the reads via MiXCR and lists one record per CDR3 protein. Of 100,000 or so distinct CDR3 sequences listed, about 20% are singletons. Sequenced here: PBMCs, sampled after low-dose radiotherapy plus immunotherapy. The receptor source for this set is a male donor with prostate cancer.

The sample holds many counts of this clonotype. The V and J genes are TRBV19 and TRBJ2-4; D is unresolved. Germline CDR1 is LNHDA and CDR2 is SQIVND (reference sequence). The germline V and J ends were trimmed by 7 bases and 6 bases, with 10 bases remaining between them. The CDR3 is 12 residues long. As DNA, the CDR3 is TGTGCCAGTATCAGTAATATAAACATTCAGTACTTC. This sequence encodes CASISNINIQYF. Full variable domain (remainder filled in from reference TRBV19 and TRBJ2-4): DGGITQSPKYLFRKEGQNVTLSCEQNLNHDAMYWYRQDPGQGLRLIYYSQIVNDFQKGDIAEGYSVSREKKESFPLTVTSAQKNPTAFYLCASISNINIQYFGAGTRLSVL.

There are many counts of this clonotype. This chain joins TRBV12-3 or TRBV12-4 and TRBJ2-5; D may be TRBD2 (6 bases). The V end lost 5 bases, the J end lost 0 bases, and 10 bases lay between the germline ends. This CDR3 comprises 14 residues. CDR3 region: CASSQTSYQETQYF. CDR3 nucleotides: TGTGCCAGCAGTCAAACTAGCTACCAAGAGACCCAGTACTTC.

This clonotype has at least ten counts. The chain couples TRBV12-3 or TRBV12-4 to TRBJ2-3; D could derive from TRBD1 or TRBD2 (6 bases each). The V end lost 0 bases, the J end lost 1 base, and 8 bases lay between the germline ends. The length of the CDR3 is 15 residues. This chain's CDR3 is CASSLARGRTDTQYF. The CDR3 coding sequence is TGTGCCAGCAGTTTAGCCCGGGGGCGCACAGATACGCAGTATTTT.